This T cell receptor beta chain was recovered during a study of CD8+ T cells in alopecia areata. Notes on the study in general: Alopecia totalis/universalis scalp especially showed more expanded CD8+ clones than normal scalp.

cDNA reverse transcribed from extracted RNA served as the sequencing template. Here immunoSEQ multiplex PCR was the method, and the copy in TCRdb shows in-frame clones only, minus some. In the table there are about 140,000 clones, approximately 49% of which are singletons. This CDR3 contains 13 residues. Germline CDR1 reads SQVTM; CDR2 reads ANQGSEA. Deletions cut 4 bases from V and 2 bases from J, with 10 bases between. This clone was detected once. As yet, its antigen is unknown. The input for sequencing was CD4+ T cells sorted from blood, taken at week 0. The V call is TRBV29-1, the J call TRBJ2-3; the D is unclear. The TCR comes from a human donor with alopecia areata. CDR3 in DNA: TGCAGCGTTGCTCGGCTGAACACAGATACGCAGTATTTT. This encodes CSVARLNTDTQYF.